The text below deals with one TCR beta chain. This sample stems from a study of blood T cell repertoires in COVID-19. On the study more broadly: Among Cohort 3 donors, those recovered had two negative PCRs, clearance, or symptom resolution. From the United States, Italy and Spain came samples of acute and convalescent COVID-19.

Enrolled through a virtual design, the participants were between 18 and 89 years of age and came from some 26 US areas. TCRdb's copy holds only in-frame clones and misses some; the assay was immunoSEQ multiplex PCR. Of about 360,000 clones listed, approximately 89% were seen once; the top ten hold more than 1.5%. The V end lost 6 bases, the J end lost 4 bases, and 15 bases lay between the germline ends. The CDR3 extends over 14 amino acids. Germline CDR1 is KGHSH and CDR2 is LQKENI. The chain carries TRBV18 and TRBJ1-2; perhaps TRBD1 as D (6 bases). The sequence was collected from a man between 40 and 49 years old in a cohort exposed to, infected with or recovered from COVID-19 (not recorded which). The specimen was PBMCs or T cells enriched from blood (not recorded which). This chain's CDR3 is CASSNTGTLYGYTF. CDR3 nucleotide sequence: TGTGCCAGCTCTAACACCGGGACACTCTATGGCTACACCTTC.